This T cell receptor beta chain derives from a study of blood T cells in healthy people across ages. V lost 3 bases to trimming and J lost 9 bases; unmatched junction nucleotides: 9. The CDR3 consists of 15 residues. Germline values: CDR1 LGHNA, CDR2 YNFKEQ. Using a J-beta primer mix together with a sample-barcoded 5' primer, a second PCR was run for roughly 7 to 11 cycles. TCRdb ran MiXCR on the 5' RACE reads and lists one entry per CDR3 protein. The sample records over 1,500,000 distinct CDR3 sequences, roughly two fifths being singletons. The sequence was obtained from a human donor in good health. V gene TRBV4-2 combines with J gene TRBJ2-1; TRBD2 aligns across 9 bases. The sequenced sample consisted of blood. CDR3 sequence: CASSHPGTSLGEQFF. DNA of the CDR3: TGTGCCAGCAGCCATCCCGGGACTAGCCTCGGTGAGCAGTTCTTC.